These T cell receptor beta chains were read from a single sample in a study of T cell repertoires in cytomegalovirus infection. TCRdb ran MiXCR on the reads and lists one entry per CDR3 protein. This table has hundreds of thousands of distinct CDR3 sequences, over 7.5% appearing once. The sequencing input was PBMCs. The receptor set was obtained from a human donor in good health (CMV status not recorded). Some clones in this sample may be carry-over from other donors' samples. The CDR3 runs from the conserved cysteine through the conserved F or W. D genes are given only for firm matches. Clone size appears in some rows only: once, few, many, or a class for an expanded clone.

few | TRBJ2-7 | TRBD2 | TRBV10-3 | TGTGCCATCAGTGAAGGACTAGCGGGGTCCAGGAACGAGCAGTACTTC | CAISEGLAGSRNEQYF
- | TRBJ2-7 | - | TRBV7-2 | TGTGCCAGCAGCCCCCCTGGAGGGGGCCGGGAGCAGTACTTC | CASSPPGGGREQYF
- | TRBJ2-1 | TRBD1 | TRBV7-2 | TGTGCCAGCAGCAGCCGGGACAGGGTGGGGCAGTTCTTC | CASSSRDRVGQFF
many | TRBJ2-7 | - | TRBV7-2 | TGTGCCAGCAGCTTATATCCGGGCTTGGAGCAGTACTTC | CASSLYPGLEQYF
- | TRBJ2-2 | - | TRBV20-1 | TGCAGTGCTAGAGTCGGGCTGAACACCGGGGAGCTGTTTTTT | CSARVGLNTGELFF
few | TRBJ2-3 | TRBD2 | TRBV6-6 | TGTGCCAGCAGTTACTCGACTAGCGTGACAGATACGCAGTATTTT | CASSYSTSVTDTQYF
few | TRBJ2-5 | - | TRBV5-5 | TGTGCCAGCAGCTTGCCTGAGGGGAGAGTGACCCAGTACTTC | CASSLPEGRVTQYF
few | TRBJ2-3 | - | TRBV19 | TGTGCCAGTAGTATCACAGGGTTAGGTACAGATACGCAGTATTTT | CASSITGLGTDTQYF
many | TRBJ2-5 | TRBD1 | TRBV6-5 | TGTGCCAGCAGTAAAACAGGGGGCCCACAAGAGACCCAGTACTTC | CASSKTGGPQETQYF
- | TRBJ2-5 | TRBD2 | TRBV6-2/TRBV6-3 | TGTGCCAGCAATGCAGCGGGAGAGGAGTCCCAGTACTTC | CASNAAGEESQYF
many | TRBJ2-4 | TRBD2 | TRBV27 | TGTGCCAGCAGTTGGGTAGCGGGAGGCCGAAACATTCAGTACTTC | CASSWVAGGRNIQYF
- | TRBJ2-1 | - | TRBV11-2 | TGTGCCAGCAGCTTAGTCGGGAGGCAGGGGTACAATGAGCAGTTCTTC | CASSLVGRQGYNEQFF
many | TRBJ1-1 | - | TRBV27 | TGTGCCAGCAGTTTGAACAGCCAGTACAACACTGAAGCTTTCTTT | CASSLNSQYNTEAFF
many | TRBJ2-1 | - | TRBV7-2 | TGTGCCAGCAGCTTCTCCGGACAAAACTACAACAATGAGCAGTTCTTC | CASSFSGQNYNNEQFF
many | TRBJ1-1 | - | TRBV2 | TGTGCCAGCACCCAAAGGGAGGGGGTGAACACTGAAGCTTTCTTT | CASTQREGVNTEAFF
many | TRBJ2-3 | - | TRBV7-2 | TGTGCCAGCAGCTTAGGGTCTACCACAGATACGCAGTATTTT | CASSLGSTTDTQYF
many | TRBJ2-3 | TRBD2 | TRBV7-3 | TGTGCCAGCAGCCGGACTAGCGGATACACAGATACGCAGTATTTT | CASSRTSGYTDTQYF
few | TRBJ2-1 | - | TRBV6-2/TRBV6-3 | TGTGCCAGCAGATATGGGCAGGGGGAGGCCTACAATGAGCAGTTCTTC | CASRYGQGEAYNEQFF
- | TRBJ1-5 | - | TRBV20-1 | TGCAGTGCTAGCCGGGGGGGGACCAATCAGCCCCAGCATTTT | CSASRGGTNQPQHF
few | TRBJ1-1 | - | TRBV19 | TGTGCCAGTAGCGGACGGATGAACACTGAAGCTTTCTTT | CASSGRMNTEAFF
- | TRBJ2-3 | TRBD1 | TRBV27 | TGTGCCATCCGACAGGGGGGAACAGATACGCAGTATTTT | CAIRQGGTDTQYF
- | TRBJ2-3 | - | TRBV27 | TGTGCCAGCAGTTTATACCCCGGTAGCACAGATACGCAGTATTTT | CASSLYPGSTDTQYF
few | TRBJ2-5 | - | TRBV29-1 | TGCAGCGTTGGATGGCAGACACAAGAGACCCAGTACTTC | CSVGWQTQETQYF
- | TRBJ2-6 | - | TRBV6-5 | TGTGCCAGCAGTAACTACAGGAACTCTGGGGCCAACGTCCTGACTTTC | CASSNYRNSGANVLTF
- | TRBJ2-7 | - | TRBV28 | TGTGCCAGCAGTTTAAGTAGAGGGGGGGTTTACGAGCAGTACTTC | CASSLSRGGVYEQYF
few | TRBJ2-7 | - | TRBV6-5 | TGTGCCAGCAGTCTAAAGGGGGGGAGCTCCTACGAGCAGTACTTC | CASSLKGGSSYEQYF
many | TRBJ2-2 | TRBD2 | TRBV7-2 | TGTGCCAGCAGCTTAGTTCCTTCGGTTCTCGGGAGGGCCGGGGAGCTGTTTTTT | CASSLVPSVLGRAGELFF
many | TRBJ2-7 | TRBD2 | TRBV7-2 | TGTGCCAGCAGCTTCGGGACTACCTACGAGCAGTACTTC | CASSFGTTYEQYF
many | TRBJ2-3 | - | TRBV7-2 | TGTGCCAGCAGCCCCCCGCCCAGGGCGGATACGCAGTATTTT | CASSPPPRADTQYF
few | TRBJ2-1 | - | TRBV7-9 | TGTGCCAGCAGCTTTCTTAAACGGGAGGGGGCGTTCTTC | CASSFLKREGAFF
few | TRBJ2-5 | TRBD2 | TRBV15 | TGTGCCACCAGCAGAGGTGGGGGGGTAGAGACCCAGTACTTC | CATSRGGGVETQYF
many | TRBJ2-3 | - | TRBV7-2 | TGTGCCAGCAGTTCACGAGGGGATACGCAGTATTTT | CASSSRGDTQYF
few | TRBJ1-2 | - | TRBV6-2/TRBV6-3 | TGTGCCAGCAGTCTTTACCCATTGGGCTATGGCTACACCTTC | CASSLYPLGYGYTF
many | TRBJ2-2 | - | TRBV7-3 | TGTGCCAGCAGCTTAACAAATGATATCACGAACACCGGGGAGCTGTTTTTT | CASSLTNDITNTGELFF
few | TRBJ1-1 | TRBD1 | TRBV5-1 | TGCGCCAGCAGCTACGGGACAGGGATTATGAACACTGAAGCTTTCTTT | CASSYGTGIMNTEAFF
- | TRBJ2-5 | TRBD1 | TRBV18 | TGTGCCAGCCAACGACAGGGAGTTGACCAAGAGACCCAGTACTTC | CASQRQGVDQETQYF
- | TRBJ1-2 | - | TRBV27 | TGTGCCAGCAGTTCTGGGGTGGGAGGCTACACCTTC | CASSSGVGGYTF
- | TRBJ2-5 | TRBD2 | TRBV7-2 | TGTGCCAGCAGCTCCCCGGGACTAGCGGGAGTTGAGACCCAGTACTTC | CASSSPGLAGVETQYF
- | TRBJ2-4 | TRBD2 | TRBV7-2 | TGTGCCAGCAGCGCTCGGGGGGTAGCCAAAAACATTCAGTACTTC | CASSARGVAKNIQYF
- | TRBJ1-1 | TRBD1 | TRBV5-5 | TGTGCCAGCAGCAAAAAAACAGGGGGCACTGAAGCTTTCTTT | CASSKKTGGTEAFF
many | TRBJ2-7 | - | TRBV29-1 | TGCAGCGTCCAAAAGGGAAGCGCCTACGAGCAGTACTTC | CSVQKGSAYEQYF
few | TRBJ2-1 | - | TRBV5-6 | TGTGCCAGCAGCTTGGCCTTTAGGACAGCTTTCTACAATGAGCAGTTCTTC | CASSLAFRTAFYNEQFF
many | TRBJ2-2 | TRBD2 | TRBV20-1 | TGCAGTGCTCCAACACCCCTCATTCTGGCGGGGGGCTACACCGGGGAGCTGTTTTTT | CSAPTPLILAGGYTGELFF
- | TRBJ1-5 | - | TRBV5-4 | TGTGCCAGCAGCCGCCGACACAGCCGTAATCAGCCCCAGCATTTT | CASSRRHSRNQPQHF
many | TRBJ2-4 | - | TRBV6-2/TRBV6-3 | TGTGCCAGCAGTTACGATGGGGCCAAAAACATTCAGTACTTC | CASSYDGAKNIQYF
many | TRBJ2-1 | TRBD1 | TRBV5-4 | TGTGCCAGCAGCCAGGACAGGAGCTCCTACAATGAGCAGTTCTTC | CASSQDRSSYNEQFF
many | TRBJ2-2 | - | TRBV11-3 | TGTGCCAGCAGCTTACAGCATTCCGGGGAGCTGTTTTTT | CASSLQHSGELFF
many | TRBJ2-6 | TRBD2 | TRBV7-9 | TGTGCCAGCAGCGACCGGACTAGCGGGGGGGCCTCTGGGGCCAACGTCCTGACTTTC | CASSDRTSGGASGANVLTF
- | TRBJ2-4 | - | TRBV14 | TGTGCCAGCAGGTCGGGTCGGGAAAACATTCAGTACTTC | CASRSGRENIQYF
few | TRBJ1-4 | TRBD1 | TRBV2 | TGTGCCAGCAGGAGGGACAGGATGACAACTAATGAAAAACTGTTTTTT | CASRRDRMTTNEKLFF
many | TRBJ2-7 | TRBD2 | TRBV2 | TGTGCCAGCAGTGAAGATAGAATGGCTAGCGGCTACGAGCAGTACTTC | CASSEDRMASGYEQYF
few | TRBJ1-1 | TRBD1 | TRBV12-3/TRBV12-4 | TGTGCCAGCAGTTTTCAGGGGGCGCGTACTGAAGCTTTCTTT | CASSFQGARTEAFF
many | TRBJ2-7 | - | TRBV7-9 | TGTGCCAGCAGCCCCCCCGGGGCAGGGGCCTACGAGCAGTACTTC | CASSPPGAGAYEQYF
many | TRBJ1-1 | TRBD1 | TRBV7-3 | TGTGCCAGCAGTCCACAGGGGGCTGTCCCGAACACTGAAGCTTTCTTT | CASSPQGAVPNTEAFF
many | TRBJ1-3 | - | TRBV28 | TGTGCCAGCAGTTCGCGCCTCCTATTGAGCTCTGGAAACACCATATATTTT | CASSSRLLLSSGNTIYF
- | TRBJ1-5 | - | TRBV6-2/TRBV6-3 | TGTGCCAGCAGTTACCTGGCAGGGTCCCAGCCCCAGCATTTT | CASSYLAGSQPQHF
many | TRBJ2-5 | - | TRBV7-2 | TGTGCCAGCAGCTTTCATCTACGGACACCCACTGGCGCAGAGACCCAGTACTTC | CASSFHLRTPTGAETQYF
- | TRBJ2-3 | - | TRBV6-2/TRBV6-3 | TGTGCCAGCAGTCAAACCGGGAGCACAGATACGCAGTATTTT | CASSQTGSTDTQYF
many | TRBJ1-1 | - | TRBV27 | TGTGCCAGCAGTTTCTCTCGGGGCGCGGGGGCTGAAGCTTTCTTT | CASSFSRGAGAEAFF